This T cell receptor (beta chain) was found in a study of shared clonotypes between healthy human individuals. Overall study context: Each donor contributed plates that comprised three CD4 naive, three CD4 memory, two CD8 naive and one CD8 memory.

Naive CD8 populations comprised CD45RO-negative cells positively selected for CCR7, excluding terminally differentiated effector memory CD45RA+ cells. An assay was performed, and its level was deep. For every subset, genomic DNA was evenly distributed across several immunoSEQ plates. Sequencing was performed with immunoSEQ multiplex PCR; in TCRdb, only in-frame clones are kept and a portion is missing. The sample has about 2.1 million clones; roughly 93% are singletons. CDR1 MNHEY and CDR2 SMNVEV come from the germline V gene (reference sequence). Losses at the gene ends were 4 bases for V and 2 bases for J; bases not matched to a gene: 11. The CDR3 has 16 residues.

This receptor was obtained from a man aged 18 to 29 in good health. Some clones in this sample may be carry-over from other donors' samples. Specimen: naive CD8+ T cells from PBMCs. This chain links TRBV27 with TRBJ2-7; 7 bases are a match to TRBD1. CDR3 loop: CASSYSLPGTAYEQYF. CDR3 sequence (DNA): TGTGCCAGCAGTTACTCACTCCCCGGGACAGCCTACGAGCAGTACTTC.